This T cell receptor (beta chain) comes out of a study of low-dose radiotherapy and immunotherapy resistance in tumors. Across the whole study: The study delivered 0.5 Gy per fraction every 2 weeks to Cohort 1, totaling 6.5 Gy. Doses delivered to Cohort 2 were 1 Gy per fraction every two weeks, amounting to 13 Gy over 26 weeks.

The CDR3 consists of 15 residues. Trimming left V 5 bases short and J 2 bases short, with 11 bases between. The germline CDR1 and CDR2 sequences are SGDLS and YYNGEE. Time point defined: before trial treatment. The study gave donors nivolumab, ipilimumab, aspirin, low-dose cyclophosphamide and low-dose radiotherapy. Eligible patients bore advanced solid tumors devoid of tumor-infiltrating lymphocytes. TRAV- and TRBV-specific primers, spanning alpha and beta chains, primed first-strand cDNA. Both a constant-region primer and a V-primer adapter served to amplify TCRs across 15 to 20 PCR cycles. Via MiXCR, TCRdb re-called the reads, giving one row per CDR3 protein. This table has about 64,000 distinct CDR3 sequences, around 27% appearing once.

This sequence joins TRBV9 and TRBJ2-6, with a weak D call TRBD1 (6 bases). The TCR sequence derives from a male donor with rectosigmoid adenocarcinoma. The sample was PBMCs, taken before treatment. CDR3 in DNA: TGTGCCAGCAGTTCAGGGGTCGCTGGGGCCAACGTCCTGACTTTC. Translated: CASSSGVAGANVLTF.